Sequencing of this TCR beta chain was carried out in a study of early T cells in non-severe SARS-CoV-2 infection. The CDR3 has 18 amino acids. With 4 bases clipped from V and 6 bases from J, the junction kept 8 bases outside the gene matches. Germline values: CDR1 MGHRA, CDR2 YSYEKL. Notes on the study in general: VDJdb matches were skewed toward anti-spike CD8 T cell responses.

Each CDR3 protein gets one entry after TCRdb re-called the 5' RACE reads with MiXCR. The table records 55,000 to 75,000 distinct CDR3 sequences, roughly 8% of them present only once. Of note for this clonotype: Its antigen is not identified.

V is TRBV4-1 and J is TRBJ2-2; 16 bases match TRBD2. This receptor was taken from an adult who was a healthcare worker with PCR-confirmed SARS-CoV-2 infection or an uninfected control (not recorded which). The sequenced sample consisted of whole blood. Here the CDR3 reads CASSLSGTSGRAPGELFF. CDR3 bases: TGCGCCAGCAGCCTTTCCGGGACTAGCGGGAGGGCCCCCGGGGAGCTGTTTTTT.